Below are 20 T cell receptor beta chains sequenced from a single sample in a study of OX40 agonist ivuxolimab in advanced cancers. TCRdb's copy holds only in-frame clones and misses some; the assay was immunoSEQ multiplex PCR. The table includes around 74,000 clones, about nine tenths detected once. The starting material was CD4+ or CD8+ T cells sorted from blood, obtained in a trial of the OX40 agonist ivuxolimab. These TCRs come from an adult with an advanced solid tumor such as melanoma, head and neck, liver or kidney cancer.

The gene calls are TRBV11-2 and TRBJ1-1; D is uncertain. Trimming took 3 bases from V and 1 from J, leaving 15 bases between them. Germline assignment: CDR1 SGHAT and CDR2 FQNNGV. The length of the CDR3 is 16 residues. Here the CDR3 DNA reads TGTGCCAGCAGCTTCCCCCGGGAAAGTGGGAACACTGAAGCTTTCTTT. As protein: CASSFPRESGNTEAFF. Combining the CDR3 with reference TRBV11-2 and TRBJ1-1 gives the whole variable domain EAGVAQSPRYKIIEKRQSVAFWCNPISGHATLYWYQQILGQGPKLLIQFQNNGVVDDSQLPKDRFSAERLKGVDSTLKIQPAKLEDSAVYLCASSFPRESGNTEAFFGQGTRLTVV.

The CDR3 bases are TGCGCCAGCAGCTCGCCCCTGAGCTCCTACGAGCAGTACTTC. This gives the protein CASSSPLSSYEQYF. The chain carries TRBV5-1 and TRBJ2-7; D gene uncertain. The CDR3 contains 14 residues. The germline CDR1 and CDR2 sequences are SGHRS and YFSETQ. V was shortened by 3 bases and J by 0 bases, with 10 bases between the two germline ends.

The chain uses TRBV25-1 and TRBJ2-5; D not resolved. The V end lost 6 bases, the J end lost 2 bases, and 16 bases lay between the germline ends. There are 15 residues in the CDR3. Germline V CDR1 and CDR2: MGHDK, SYGVNS. CDR3 protein: CASSPVPRFQETQYF. As DNA, the CDR3 is TGTGCCAGCAGCCCTGTACCCAGATTTCAAGAGACCCAGTACTTC. Based on the CDR3 plus reference TRBV25-1 and TRBJ2-5, the full variable domain is EADIYQTPRYLVIGTGKKITLECSQTMGHDKMYWYQQDPGMELHLIHYSYGVNSTEKGDLSSESTVSRIRTEHFPLTLESARPSHTSQYLCASSPVPRFQETQYFGPGTRLLVL.

By its share, this clone is medium-sized. The chain carries TRBV6-1 and TRBJ1-5; 7 nucleotides line up with TRBD1. Germline V gene lookup returns CDR1 MNHNS and CDR2 SASEGT. J lost 5 bases, V lost 3 bases, and 4 bases had no gene match. This CDR3 region has 14 residues. CDR3 loop: CASSDGTDHQPQHF. CDR3 in DNA: TGTGCCAGCAGTGATGGGACAGATCATCAGCCCCAGCATTTT.

The chain uses TRBV5-3 and TRBJ1-1; 7 nucleotides agree with TRBD1. TRBV5-3 is known as an ORF, though its function is uncertain. The V gene end was trimmed by 2 bases and the J gene end by 5 bases; junction bases not matched to a gene: 6. This CDR3 has 14 residues. CDR3 residues: CARSFTGARTEAFF. As DNA, the CDR3 is TGTGCCAGAAGCTTTACAGGGGCGAGGACTGAAGCTTTCTTT.

The V call is TRBV4-2, the J call TRBJ1-6; a possible D gene is TRBD1 (6 bases). The CDR3 covers 18 residues. The V gene lost 3 bases and the J gene lost 3 bases, with 18 bases spanning the gap. CDR1 is LGHNA, CDR2 YNFKEQ, per germline. The CDR3 is CASSQGSGEGYYNSPLHF. The CDR3 DNA follows: TGTGCCAGCAGCCAGGGATCAGGGGAGGGCTACTATAATTCACCCCTCCACTTT.

The chain has TRBV11-2 and TRBJ2-7, with D unresolved. V lost 2 bases and J 5 bases, leaving 19 bases between the germline ends. Per the germline V gene, CDR1 is SGHAT and CDR2 is FQNNGV. The CDR3 length is 16 residues. The CDR3, as DNA: TGTGCCAGCAGCTTACACTTGGAACCCATTGGGAACGAGCAGTACTTC. Protein sequence: CASSLHLEPIGNEQYF.

The genes are TRBV6-6 and TRBJ2-3; 10 bases line up with TRBD2. Trimming at V came to 6 bases and at J to 2 bases, leaving 5 bases not matched to a gene. CDR1 MNHNY and CDR2 SVGAGI come from the germline V gene (reference sequence). This CDR3 is built from 15 residues. CDR3 DNA sequence: TGTGCCAGCAGCCTGCTAGCGGGGGCCACAGATACGCAGTATTTT. Its translation: CASSLLAGATDTQYF.

This rearrangement joins TRBV5-6 to TRBJ2-3; D is unclear. There are 14 residues in the CDR3. Per the germline V gene, CDR1 is SGHDT and CDR2 is YYEEEE. V was pared by 2 bases and J by 0 bases, with 7 bases between. The CDR3 sequence is CASSFTISTDTQYF. The CDR3 DNA is TGTGCCAGCAGCTTTACCATTAGCACAGATACGCAGTATTTT.

CDR3 loop: CASSQTSGGAYNEQFF. The CDR3, as DNA: TGTGCCAGCAGCCAAACTAGCGGGGGGGCCTACAATGAGCAGTTCTTC. This rearrangement joins TRBV11-2 to TRBJ2-1; 13 positions match TRBD2. The CDR3 contains 16 residues. With V trimmed by 5 bases and J by 2 bases, 3 bases remained unmatched. Germline-derived CDR1 and CDR2 are SGHAT and FQNNGV.

By frequency in the sample, this clone is medium-sized. The rearrangement joins TRBV27 to TRBJ2-2; 12 bases map to TRBD2. Trimming took 4 bases from V and 0 from J; bases not matched to a gene: 12. The germline V gene encodes CDR1 MNHEY and CDR2 SMNVEV (reference sequence). CDR3 size: 20 residues. CDR3 in amino acids: CASSSLTSGGLLANTGELFF. The CDR3 coding sequence is TGTGCCAGCAGTTCGCTGACTAGCGGGGGCCTCCTCGCGAACACCGGGGAGCTGTTTTTT.

The CDR3 loop reads CASSLSGFADTQYF. CDR3 DNA sequence: TGTGCCAGCAGTTTATCGGGGTTCGCAGATACGCAGTATTTT. The gene calls are TRBV27 and TRBJ2-3; D uncertain. The V end lost 0 bases, the J end lost 4 bases, and 8 bases lay between the germline ends. The CDR3 is 14 amino acids. Germline V lookup: CDR1 MNHEY, CDR2 SMNVEV (reference sequence).

This clone was picked up one time. The chain joins TRBV10-3 to TRBJ1-4; D is possibly TRBD1 (5 bases). The germline V and J ends were trimmed by 3 bases and 8 bases, with 25 bases remaining between them. Germline V gene data show CDR1 as ENHRY and CDR2 as SYGVKD. The CDR3 has 18 residues. The CDR3 loop reads CAISDPWANEHGDEKLFF. For the CDR3, the DNA is TGTGCCATCAGTGACCCGTGGGCGAACGAGCATGGGGACGAAAAACTGTTTTTT.

This clone was detected a few times. The V call is TRBV12-5, the J call TRBJ1-1; weak D call: TRBD1 (6 bases). CDR1 and CDR2 from the germline V gene are LGHNT and FRNRAP. The V and J ends lost 7 bases and 6 bases respectively, with 12 bases between them. This CDR3 region has 12 residues. CDR3 amino acids: CASAPEGAEAFF. The CDR3 DNA reads as TGTGCTAGTGCCCCCGAGGGGGCTGAAGCTTTCTTT.

V is TRBV11-1 and J is TRBJ2-7, with D tentatively TRBD1 (6 bases). The ends were cut back, 5 bases at V and 1 base at J, with 15 bases in the middle. This CDR3 spans 15 amino acids. Looked up from germline, CDR1 is SGHAT and CDR2 is FQDESV (reference sequence). The CDR3 spells CASSVHWQGSYEQYF. The CDR3 DNA reads TGTGCCAGCAGCGTGCATTGGCAGGGGTCCTACGAGCAGTACTTC.

The CDR3 nucleotides read TGTGCCAGCAGCCTGGAAGCCGATTTGGGGGAGCTGTTTTTT. As protein: CASSLEADLGELFF. V and J are TRBV4-2 and TRBJ2-2, with D hard to call. The V end lost 4 bases, the J end lost 8 bases, and 14 bases lay between the germline ends. Germline CDR1 reads LGHNA; CDR2 reads YNFKEQ. The CDR3 runs to 14 residues.

This rearrangement joins TRBV16 to TRBJ1-2; possible D gene TRBD1, 6 bases. Germline lookup yields CDR1 KGHSY and CDR2 FQNENV. V was clipped by 0 bases and J by 8 bases, with 22 bases between them. This CDR3 is built from 17 residues. CDR3 in DNA: TGTGCCAGCAGCCAATCAGCGGGGGGCAGTTTACCTGGAGGCTACACCTTC. This encodes CASSQSAGGSLPGGYTF.

This chain connects TRBV11-2 to TRBJ1-1; 8 bases agree with TRBD1. The CDR3 has 14 amino acids. In germline, CDR1 is SGHAT, CDR2 FQNNGV. V gave up 7 bases and J gave up 4 bases; unmatched junction bases: 8. CDR3 in DNA: TGTGCCAGCAACGAACAGGGGGTGGGCACTGAAGCTTTCTTT. It is translated as CASNEQGVGTEAFF.

The rearrangement uses TRBV18 and TRBJ2-7; D gene unclear. V lost 4 bases, J lost 2 bases, and 9 bases lay in between. The CDR3 totals 13 residues. CDR1 is KGHSH and CDR2 is LQKENI in the germline V gene. This CDR3 is CASSLNRPYEQYF. CDR3 in DNA: TGTGCCAGCTCACTCAACAGACCCTACGAGCAGTACTTC.

V and J are TRBV4-1 and TRBJ2-7; TRBD2 matches at 7 bases. The trim removed 4 bases at V and 1 base at J, leaving 4 bases unmatched. Germline V CDR1 and CDR2: MGHRA, YSYEKL. The CDR3 runs to 14 residues. The CDR3 DNA reads TGCGCCAGCAGCCCTGGACTAGTTTCCTACGAGCAGTACTTC. It translates to CASSPGLVSYEQYF.